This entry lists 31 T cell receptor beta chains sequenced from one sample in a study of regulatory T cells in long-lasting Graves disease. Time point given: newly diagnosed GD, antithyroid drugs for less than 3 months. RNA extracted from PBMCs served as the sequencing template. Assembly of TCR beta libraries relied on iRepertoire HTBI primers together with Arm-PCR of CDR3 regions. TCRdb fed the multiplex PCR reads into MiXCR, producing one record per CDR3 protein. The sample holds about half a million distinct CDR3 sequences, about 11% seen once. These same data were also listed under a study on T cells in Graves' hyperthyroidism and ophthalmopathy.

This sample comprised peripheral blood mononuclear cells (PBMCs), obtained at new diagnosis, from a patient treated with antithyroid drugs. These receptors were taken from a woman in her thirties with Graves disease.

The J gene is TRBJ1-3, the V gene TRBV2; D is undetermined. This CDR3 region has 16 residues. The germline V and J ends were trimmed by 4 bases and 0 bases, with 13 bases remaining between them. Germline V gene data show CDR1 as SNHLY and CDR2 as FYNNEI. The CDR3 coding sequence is TGTGCCAGCAGTGGCACACGGACTATCTCTGGAAACACCATATATTTT. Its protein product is CASSGTRTISGNTIYF.

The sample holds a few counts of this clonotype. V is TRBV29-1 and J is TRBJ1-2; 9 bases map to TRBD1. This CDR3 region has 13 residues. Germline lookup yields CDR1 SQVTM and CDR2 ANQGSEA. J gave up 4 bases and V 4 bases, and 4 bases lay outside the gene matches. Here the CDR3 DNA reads TGCAGCGTTGTTACAGGGGGCAGCTATGGCTACACCTTC. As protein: CSVVTGGSYGYTF.

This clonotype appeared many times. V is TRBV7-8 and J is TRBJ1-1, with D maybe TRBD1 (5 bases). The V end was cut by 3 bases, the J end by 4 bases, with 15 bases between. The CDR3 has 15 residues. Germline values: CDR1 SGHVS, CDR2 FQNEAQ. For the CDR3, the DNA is TGTGCCAGCAGCTTCATGCGGGGGTTTGTCACTGAAGCTTTCTTT. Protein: CASSFMRGFVTEAFF.

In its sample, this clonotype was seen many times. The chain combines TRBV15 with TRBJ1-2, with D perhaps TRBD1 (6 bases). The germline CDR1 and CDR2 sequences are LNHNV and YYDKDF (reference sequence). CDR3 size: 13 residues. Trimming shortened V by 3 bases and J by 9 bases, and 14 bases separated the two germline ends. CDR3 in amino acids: CATSRRGRGSYTF. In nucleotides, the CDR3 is TGTGCCACCAGCAGGCGGGGAAGGGGGAGCTACACCTTC.

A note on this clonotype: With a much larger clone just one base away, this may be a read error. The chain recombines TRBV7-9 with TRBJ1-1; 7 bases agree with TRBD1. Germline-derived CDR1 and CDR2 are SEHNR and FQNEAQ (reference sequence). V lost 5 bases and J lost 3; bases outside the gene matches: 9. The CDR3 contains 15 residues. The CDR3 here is CASSQGTEEDTEAFF. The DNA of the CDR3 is TGTGCCAGCAGCCAAGGGACAGAGGAGGACACTGAAGCTTTCTTT.

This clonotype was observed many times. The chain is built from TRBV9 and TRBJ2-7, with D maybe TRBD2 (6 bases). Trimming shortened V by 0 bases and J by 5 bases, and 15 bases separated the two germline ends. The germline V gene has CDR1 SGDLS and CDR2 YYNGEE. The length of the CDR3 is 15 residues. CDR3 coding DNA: TGTGCCAGCAGCGTAGACGGCACTAGCACCGACGAGCAGTACTTC. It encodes CASSVDGTSTDEQYF.

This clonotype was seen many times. The CDR3 DNA is TGTGCCAGCAGGGGACCCGACGCTTCCTACGAGCAGTACTTC. Amino acid sequence: CASRGPDASYEQYF. The chain is built from TRBV2 and TRBJ2-7, with D perhaps being TRBD1 or TRBD2 (5 bases each). This CDR3 has 14 residues. Trimming removed 6 bases at V and 1 base at J, with 13 bases between. CDR1 and CDR2 from the germline V gene are SNHLY and FYNNEI.

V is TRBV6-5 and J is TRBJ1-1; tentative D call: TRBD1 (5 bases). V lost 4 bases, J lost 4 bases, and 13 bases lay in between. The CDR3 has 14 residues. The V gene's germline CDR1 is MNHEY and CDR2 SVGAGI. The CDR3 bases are TGTGCCAGCAGTTTTAGGGGTGAGACCACTGAAGCTTTCTTT. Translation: CASSFRGETTEAFF.

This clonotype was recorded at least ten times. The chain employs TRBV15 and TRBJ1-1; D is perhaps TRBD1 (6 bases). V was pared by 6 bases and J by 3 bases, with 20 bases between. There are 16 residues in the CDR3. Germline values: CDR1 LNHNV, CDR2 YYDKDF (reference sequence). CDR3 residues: CATRPGAYRGYTEAFF. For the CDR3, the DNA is TGTGCCACCAGACCAGGGGCCTATAGAGGTTACACTGAAGCTTTCTTT.

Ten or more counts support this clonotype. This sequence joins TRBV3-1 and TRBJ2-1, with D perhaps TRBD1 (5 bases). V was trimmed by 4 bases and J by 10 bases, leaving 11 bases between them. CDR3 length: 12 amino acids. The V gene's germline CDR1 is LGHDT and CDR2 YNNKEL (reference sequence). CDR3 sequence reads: CASSPGFDEQFF. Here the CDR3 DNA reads TGTGCCAGCAGCCCAGGGTTTGACGAGCAGTTCTTC.

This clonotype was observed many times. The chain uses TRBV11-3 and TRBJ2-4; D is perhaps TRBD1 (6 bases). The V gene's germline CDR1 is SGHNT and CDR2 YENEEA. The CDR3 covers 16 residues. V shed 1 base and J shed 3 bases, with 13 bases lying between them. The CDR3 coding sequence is TGTGCCAGCAGCTTAGTAGCAGGGGCTGTCAAAAACATTCAGTACTTC. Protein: CASSLVAGAVKNIQYF. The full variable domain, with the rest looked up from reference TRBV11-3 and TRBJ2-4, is EAGVVQSPRYKIIEKKQPVAFWCNPISGHNTLYWYLQNLGQGPELLIRYENEEAVDDSQLPKDRFSAERLKGVDSTLKIQPAELGDSAVYLCASSLVAGAVKNIQYFGAGTRLSVL.

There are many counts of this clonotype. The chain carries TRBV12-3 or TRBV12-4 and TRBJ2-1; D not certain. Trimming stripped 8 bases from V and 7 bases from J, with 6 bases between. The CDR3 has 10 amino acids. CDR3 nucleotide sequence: TGTGCCAGCCGCCCAAATGAGCAGTTCTTC. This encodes CASRPNEQFF.

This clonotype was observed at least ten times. CDR3 residues: CASSPNRGRPEKLFF. CDR3 DNA sequence: TGTGCCAGCAGTCCCAACAGGGGGCGCCCGGAAAAACTGTTTTTT. V and J are TRBV27 and TRBJ1-4; 9 bases align to TRBD1. Germline CDR1 is MNHEY and CDR2 is SMNVEV (reference sequence). The CDR3 extends over 15 amino acids. Trimming cost V 5 bases and J 8 bases; bases outside gene matches: 9.

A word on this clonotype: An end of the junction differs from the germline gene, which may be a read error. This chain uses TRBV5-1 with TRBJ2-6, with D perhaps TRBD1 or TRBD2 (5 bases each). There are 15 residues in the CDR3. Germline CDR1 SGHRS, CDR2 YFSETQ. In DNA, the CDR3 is TGCGCCAGCCGGGGATTTCTCTCTGGGGCCAACGTCCCGACTTTC. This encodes CASRGFLSGANVPTF.

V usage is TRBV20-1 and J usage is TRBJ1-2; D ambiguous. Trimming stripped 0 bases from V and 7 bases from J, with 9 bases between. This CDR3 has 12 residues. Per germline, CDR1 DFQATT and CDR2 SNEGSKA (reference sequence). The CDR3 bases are TGCAGTGCTAGAGAGGGCTTGGGTGGCTACACCTTC. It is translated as CSAREGLGGYTF.

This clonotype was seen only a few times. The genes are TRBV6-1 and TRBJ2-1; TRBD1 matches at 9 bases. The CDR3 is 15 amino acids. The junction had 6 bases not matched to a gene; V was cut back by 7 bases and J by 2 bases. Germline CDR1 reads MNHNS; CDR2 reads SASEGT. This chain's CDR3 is CASIRDRGTYNEQFF. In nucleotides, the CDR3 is TGTGCCAGCATCCGCGACAGGGGGACCTACAATGAGCAGTTCTTC.

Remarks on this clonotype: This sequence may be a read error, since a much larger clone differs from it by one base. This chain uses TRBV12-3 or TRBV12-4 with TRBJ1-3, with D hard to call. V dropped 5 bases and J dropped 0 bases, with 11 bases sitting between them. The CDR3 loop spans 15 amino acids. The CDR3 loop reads CASSHSGISGNTIYF. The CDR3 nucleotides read TGTGCCAGCAGTCACTCCGGGATCTCTGGAAACACCATATATTTT.

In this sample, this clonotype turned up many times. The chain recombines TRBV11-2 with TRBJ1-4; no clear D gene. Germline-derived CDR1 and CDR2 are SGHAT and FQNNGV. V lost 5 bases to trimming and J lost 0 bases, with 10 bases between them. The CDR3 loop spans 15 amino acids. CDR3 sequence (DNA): TGTGCCAGCAGCAGTGTACGTGCAACTAATGAAAAACTGTTTTTT. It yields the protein CASSSVRATNEKLFF.

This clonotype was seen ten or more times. CDR3 in amino acids: CASSPPVITDTQYF. The CDR3, as DNA: TGTGCCAGCTCACCACCAGTAATCACAGATACGCAGTATTTT. The rearrangement joins TRBV18 to TRBJ2-3; D uncertain. The CDR3 runs 14 residues. V was pared by 0 bases and J by 2 bases, with 6 bases between. CDR1 and CDR2 from the germline V gene are KGHSH and LQKENI. Variable domain in full (rest from reference TRBV18 and TRBJ2-3): NAGVMQNPRHLVRRRGQEARLRCSPMKGHSHVYWYRQLPEEGLKFMVYLQKENIIDESGMPKERFSAEFPKEGPSILRIQQVVRGDSAAYFCASSPPVITDTQYFGPGTRLTVL.

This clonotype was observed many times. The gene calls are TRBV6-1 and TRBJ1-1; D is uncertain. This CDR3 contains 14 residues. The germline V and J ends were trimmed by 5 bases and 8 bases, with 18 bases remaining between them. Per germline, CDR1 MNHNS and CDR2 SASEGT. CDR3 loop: CASSPVGITPEAFF. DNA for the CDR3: TGTGCCAGCAGTCCCGTAGGCATCACCCCGGAAGCTTTCTTT.

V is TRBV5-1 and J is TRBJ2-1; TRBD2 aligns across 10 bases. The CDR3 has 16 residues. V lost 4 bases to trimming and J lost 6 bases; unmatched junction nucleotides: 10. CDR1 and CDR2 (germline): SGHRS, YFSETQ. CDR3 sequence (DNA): TGCGCCAGCAGCACCCTACTAGCGGGGTATGCCAATGAGCAGTTCTTC. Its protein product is CASSTLLAGYANEQFF.

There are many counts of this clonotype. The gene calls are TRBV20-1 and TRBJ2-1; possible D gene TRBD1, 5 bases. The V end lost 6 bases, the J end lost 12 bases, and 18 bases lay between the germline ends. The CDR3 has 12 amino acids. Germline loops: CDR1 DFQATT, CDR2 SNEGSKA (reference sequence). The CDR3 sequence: CSAPDILGGQFF. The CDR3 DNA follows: TGCAGTGCCCCGGACATCCTCGGTGGGCAGTTCTTC.

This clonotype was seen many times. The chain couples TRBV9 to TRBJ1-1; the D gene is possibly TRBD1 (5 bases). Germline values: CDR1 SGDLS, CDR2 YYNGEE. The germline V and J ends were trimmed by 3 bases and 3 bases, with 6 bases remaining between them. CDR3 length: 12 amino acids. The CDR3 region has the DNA TGTGCCAGCAGCGGACAGTACACTGAAGCTTTCTTT. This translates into CASSGQYTEAFF.

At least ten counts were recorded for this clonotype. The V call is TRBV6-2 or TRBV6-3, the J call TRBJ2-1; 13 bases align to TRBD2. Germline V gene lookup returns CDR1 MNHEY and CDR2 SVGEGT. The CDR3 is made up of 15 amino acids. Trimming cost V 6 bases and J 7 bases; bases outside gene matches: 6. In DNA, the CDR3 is TGTGCCAGCAGGGATCGGACTAGCGGGAGTAATGAGCAGTTCTTC. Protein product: CASRDRTSGSNEQFF.

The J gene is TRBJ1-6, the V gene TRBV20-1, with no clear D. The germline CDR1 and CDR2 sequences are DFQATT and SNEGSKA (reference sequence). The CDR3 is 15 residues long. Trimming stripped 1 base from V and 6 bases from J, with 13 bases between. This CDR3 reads CSARVESRLNSPLHF. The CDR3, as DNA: TGCAGTGCTAGAGTTGAGTCGAGACTTAATTCACCCCTCCACTTT.

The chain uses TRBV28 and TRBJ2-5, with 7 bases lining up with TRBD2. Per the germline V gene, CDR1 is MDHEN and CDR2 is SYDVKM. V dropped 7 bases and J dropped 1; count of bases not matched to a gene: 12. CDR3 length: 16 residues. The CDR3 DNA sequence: TGTGCCAGCACCCTAAGTGCGGGAGCCTCCCAAGAGACCCAGTACTTC. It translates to CASTLSAGASQETQYF.

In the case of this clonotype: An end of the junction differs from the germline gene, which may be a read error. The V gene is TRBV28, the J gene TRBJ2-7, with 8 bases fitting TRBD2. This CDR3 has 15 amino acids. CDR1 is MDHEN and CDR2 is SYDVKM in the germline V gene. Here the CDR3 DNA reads TGTGCCAGCAGGTCCCTAGCGGGTTACTCCTACGAGCAGTGCTTC. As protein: CASRSLAGYSYEQCF. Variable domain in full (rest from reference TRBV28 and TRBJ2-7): DVKVTQSSRYLVKRTGEKVFLECVQDMDHENMFWYRQDPGLGLRLIYFSYDVKMKEKGDIPEGYSVSREKKERFSLILESASTNQTSMYLCASRSLAGYSYEQCFGPGTRLTVT.

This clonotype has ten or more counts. Here the CDR3 reads CASSPFLIGFF. CDR3 in DNA: TGTGCCAGCAGTCCTTTTCTTATTGGTTTCTTC. The J gene is TRBJ2-1, the V gene TRBV2; D gene uncertain. Germline CDR1 reads SNHLY; CDR2 reads FYNNEI. There are 11 residues in the CDR3. The V and J ends lost 5 bases and 16 bases respectively, with 15 bases between them.

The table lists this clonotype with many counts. Here the CDR3 reads CATSDLHGYEQYF. CDR3 coding DNA: TGTGCCACCAGTGATTTGCATGGGTACGAGCAGTACTTC. The chain has TRBV24-1 and TRBJ2-7; D unresolved. Trimming pared 0 bases from V and 4 bases from J, leaving 6 bases between. Germline assignment: CDR1 KGHDR and CDR2 SFDVKD. The CDR3 runs to 13 residues.

Written as DNA, the CDR3 is TGTGCCAGCAGCTCCCCCTCCCGGGACAGGGACGAGCAGTACTTC. It codes for CASSSPSRDRDEQYF. The rearrangement uses TRBV5-6 and TRBJ2-7; TRBD1 agrees at 9 bases. CDR3 length equals 15 residues. V was pared by 3 bases and J by 5 bases, with 9 bases of the junction left unmatched. CDR1 is SGHDT, CDR2 YYEEEE, per germline.

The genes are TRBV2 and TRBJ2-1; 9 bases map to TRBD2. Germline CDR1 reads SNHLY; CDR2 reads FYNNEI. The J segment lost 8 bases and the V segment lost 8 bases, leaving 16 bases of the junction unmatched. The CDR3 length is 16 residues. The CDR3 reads CASAAYPGLAGHEQFF. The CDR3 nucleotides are TGTGCCAGCGCCGCATATCCGGGACTAGCAGGCCATGAGCAGTTCTTC.